Included here is one T cell receptor (beta chain) sequence, with context. Germline values: CDR1 SGHAT, CDR2 FQNNGV. Trimming cost V 2 bases and J 3 bases, with 10 bases left between them. The CDR3 spans 14 residues. These data originate in a study of T cell changes during pregnancy in multiple sclerosis. Only in-frame clones appear in the TCRdb table, and some are missing; sequencing was by immunoSEQ multiplex PCR. The profile shows approximately 62,000 clones, 93% of them singletons. The rearrangement links TRBV11-2 to TRBJ1-1, with unresolved D. This clonotype was obtained from a female donor with multiple sclerosis, enrolled in a pregnancy study. This specimen was CD8+ T cells from peripheral blood mononuclear cells, taken in the second trimester of pregnancy. The CDR3 sequence: CASSLWVRDTEAFF. DNA of the CDR3: TGTGCCAGCAGCTTATGGGTGAGGGACACTGAAGCTTTCTTT.